This entry lists 23 T cell receptor beta chains sequenced from one sample in a study of blood T cell repertoires in COVID-19. TCRdb keeps only in-frame clones here, not all; method: immunoSEQ multiplex PCR. Of 220,000 or so clones listed, 75% to 85% are singletons. The specimen was peripheral blood. The receptors originated from an elderly woman with COVID-19, enrolled during active disease.

The V and J genes are TRBV7-6 and TRBJ2-3; 12 bases line up with TRBD2. The CDR3 runs 18 residues. Losses at the gene ends were 1 base for V and 1 base for J; bases not matched to a gene: 6. Germline CDR1 reads SGHVS; CDR2 reads FNYEAQ. DNA for the CDR3: TGTGCCAGCAGCTTAGGTTTACTAGCGGGAGGTGGCACAGATACGCAGTATTTT. This sequence encodes CASSLGLLAGGGTDTQYF.

This clone was observed a few times. The genes are TRBV19 and TRBJ2-3; D not certain. V was shortened by 3 bases and J by 2 bases, with 6 bases between the two germline ends. CDR1 is LNHDA and CDR2 is SQIVND in the germline V gene (reference sequence). This CDR3 region has 13 residues. CDR3 region: CASSMQVTDTQYF. The CDR3 DNA sequence: TGTGCCAGTAGTATGCAGGTCACAGATACGCAGTATTTT. The whole variable domain, remainder taken from reference TRBV19 and TRBJ2-3, is DGGITQSPKYLFRKEGQNVTLSCEQNLNHDAMYWYRQDPGQGLRLIYYSQIVNDFQKGDIAEGYSVSREKKESFPLTVTSAQKNPTAFYLCASSMQVTDTQYFGPGTRLTVL.

This rearrangement joins TRBV6-5 to TRBJ1-2, with TRBD1 matching over 7 bases. Per the germline V gene, CDR1 is MNHEY and CDR2 is SVGAGI. CDR3 length: 15 amino acids. In DNA, the CDR3 is TGTGCTACTGGGCTAACAGGGGAATCCTACTATGGCTACACCTTC. It yields the protein CATGLTGESYYGYTF.

CDR3 protein: CASSIGGRAILNTEAFF. The CDR3 DNA sequence: TGTGCCAGTAGTATAGGTGGGCGGGCCATCCTGAACACTGAAGCTTTCTTT. This chain connects TRBV19 to TRBJ1-1, with D unclear. The V gene lost 1 base and the J gene lost 0 bases, with 15 bases spanning the gap. Germline lookup yields CDR1 LNHDA and CDR2 SQIVND (reference sequence). The CDR3 length is 17 residues.

This rearrangement joins TRBV5-1 to TRBJ1-2, with TRBD1 matching 8 bases. This CDR3 has 14 residues. V was pared by 0 bases and J by 6 bases, with 4 bases of the junction left unmatched. CDR1 and CDR2 from the germline V gene are SGHRS and YFSETQ. CDR3 bases: TGCGCCAGCAGCTTGGGGACAGGGTTGGATGGCTACACCTTC. Encoded protein: CASSLGTGLDGYTF.

V gene TRBV4-2 combines with J gene TRBJ1-1; 9 bases fit TRBD1. V lost 1 base to trimming and J lost 1 base; unmatched junction nucleotides: 4. Germline values: CDR1 LGHNA, CDR2 YNFKEQ. The CDR3 extends over 16 amino acids. The CDR3 bases are TGTGCCAGCAGCCAAGTACCGGGACAGGGGAACACTGAAGCTTTCTTT. This gives the protein CASSQVPGQGNTEAFF.

This clone was counted a single time. J is TRBJ1-1 and V is TRBV18; 8 bases map to TRBD1. In germline, CDR1 is KGHSH, CDR2 LQKENI. V shed 1 base, J shed 5 bases, and the junction held 9 bases outside the gene matches. This CDR3 contains 16 residues. DNA of the CDR3: TGTGCCAGCTCACCACAGGCAGGGGGCGCGGGGACTGAAGCTTTCTTT. Its translation is CASSPQAGGAGTEAFF.

The chain combines TRBV7-9 with TRBJ1-5; D perhaps matches TRBD1 (6 bases). CDR1 is SEHNR and CDR2 is FQNEAQ in the germline V gene (reference sequence). Trimming left V 5 bases short and J 5 bases short, with 13 bases between. This CDR3 contains 14 residues. The DNA for the CDR3 is TGTGCCAGCAGCACAGGGAGAGGGGATCAGCCCCAGCATTTT. The encoded protein is CASSTGRGDQPQHF.

V usage is TRBV18 and J usage is TRBJ1-1; the match to TRBD1 covers 7 bases. The CDR3 covers 15 residues. Per the germline V gene, CDR1 is KGHSH and CDR2 is LQKENI. The trim removed 5 bases at V and 4 bases at J, leaving 10 bases unmatched. Written as DNA, the CDR3 is TGTGCCAGCTCAAAGGGGGACAGAATTGGCACTGAAGCTTTCTTT. Amino acids: CASSKGDRIGTEAFF. Full variable domain (rest looked up from reference TRBV18 and TRBJ1-1): NAGVMQNPRHLVRRRGQEARLRCSPMKGHSHVYWYRQLPEEGLKFMVYLQKENIIDESGMPKERFSAEFPKEGPSILRIQQVVRGDSAAYFCASSKGDRIGTEAFFGQGTRLTVV.

The chain joins TRBV29-1 to TRBJ1-1; no clear D. Germline V gene lookup returns CDR1 SQVTM and CDR2 ANQGSEA. This CDR3 region has 13 residues. Trimming removed 2 bases from V and 0 bases from J, with 7 bases in between. The CDR3 nucleotides are TGCAGCGTTGAAAGAACTTTGAACACTGAAGCTTTCTTT. This codes for CSVERTLNTEAFF.

The gene calls are TRBV5-6 and TRBJ2-2; no definite D call. The germline CDR1 and CDR2 sequences are SGHDT and YYEEEE. Trimming took 2 bases from V and 2 from J, leaving 4 bases between them. This CDR3 is 13 amino acids long. For the CDR3, the DNA is TGTGCCAGCAGCTTTGTAAACACCGGGGAGCTGTTTTTT. Translated, it gives CASSFVNTGELFF. The whole variable domain, filled in from reference TRBV5-6 and TRBJ2-2, reads DAGVTQSPTHLIKTRGQQVTLRCSPKSGHDTVSWYQQALGQGPQFIFQYYEEEERQRGNFPDRFSGHQFPNYSSELNVNALLLGDSALYLCASSFVNTGELFFGEGSRLTVL.

The rearrangement joins TRBV7-9 to TRBJ1-2, with D possibly being TRBD1 (6 bases). The CDR3 is 15 amino acids. From germline, CDR1 is SEHNR and CDR2 FQNEAQ (reference sequence). Trimming shortened V by 1 base and J by 8 bases, and 17 bases separated the two germline ends. Here the CDR3 DNA reads TGTGCCAGCAGCTTAGGCGGAAGCGGGGGCCGAGGCTACACCTTC. Residues: CASSLGGSGGRGYTF.

The chain employs TRBV6-6 and TRBJ2-7, with 11 bases identical to TRBD1. Germline V gene sequence: CDR1 MNHNY, CDR2 SVGAGI (reference sequence). The CDR3 is made up of 14 amino acids. Losses at the gene ends were 7 bases for V and 3 bases for J; bases not matched to a gene: 5. CDR3 sequence: CASNRGTGGYEQYF. The CDR3 DNA reads as TGTGCCAGCAACAGGGGGACAGGGGGCTACGAGCAGTACTTC.

The chain uses TRBV28 and TRBJ2-5; 7 bases agree with TRBD1. CDR1 and CDR2 (germline): MDHEN, SYDVKM. V shed 2 bases and J 9 bases; nucleotides not matched to a gene: 15. The CDR3 runs 16 residues. The CDR3 spells CASSLGRRGIFWAQYF. Written as DNA, the CDR3 is TGTGCCAGCAGTTTAGGTCGCAGGGGGATTTTCTGGGCCCAGTACTTC.

This sequence joins TRBV6-6 and TRBJ1-1; D call uncertain. V gave up 6 bases and J gave up 8 bases, with 13 bases separating them. Germline V CDR1 and CDR2: MNHNY, SVGAGI (reference sequence). The CDR3 length is 12 residues. The CDR3 loop reads CASRLHQIEAFF. CDR3 bases: TGTGCCAGCAGACTACACCAGATAGAAGCTTTCTTT.

This clone was observed once. V usage is TRBV19 and J usage is TRBJ2-1; TRBD2 matches at 10 bases. Germline V gives CDR1 LNHDA, CDR2 SQIVND (reference sequence). The V gene end was trimmed by 3 bases and the J gene end by 8 bases; junction bases not matched to a gene: 13. The length of the CDR3 is 17 residues. Here the CDR3 DNA reads TGTGCCAGTAGTATTAAGGGGTCTAGCGGGAGTATGTATGAGCAGTTCTTC. Translating gives CASSIKGSSGSMYEQFF.

Notes on this clone: The sample contains more than one DNA sequence encoding this CDR3. V gene TRBV11-2 combines with J gene TRBJ2-7, with a possible D match to TRBD2 (6 bases). CDR1 SGHAT and CDR2 FQNNGV come from the germline V gene. This CDR3 is 13 amino acids long. Trimming took 3 bases from V and 4 from J, leaving 10 bases between them. CDR3 loop: CASSLAGRYEQYF. As DNA, the CDR3 is TGTGCCAGCAGCTTGGCGGGGCGGTACGAGCAGTACTTC.

The rearrangement uses TRBV30 and TRBJ1-1, with D maybe TRBD1 (6 bases). V dropped 4 bases and J dropped 1 base, with 10 bases sitting between them. This CDR3 contains 13 residues. CDR1 and CDR2 (germline): GTSNPN, SVGIG (reference sequence). Here the CDR3 DNA reads TGTGCCTGGACCCCGACAGGGAACACTGAAGCTTTCTTT. Translated, it gives CAWTPTGNTEAFF.

V and J are TRBV6-5 and TRBJ2-1; 7 bases align to TRBD1. V lost 2 bases and J lost 5; bases outside the gene matches: 6. Germline V gene lookup returns CDR1 MNHEY and CDR2 SVGAGI. This CDR3 region has 15 residues. CDR3: CASSYGDRADNEQFF. CDR3 nucleotide sequence: TGTGCCAGCAGTTACGGCGACAGGGCAGACAATGAGCAGTTCTTC.

This sequence joins TRBV19 and TRBJ1-2, with D unresolved. V was cut by 5 bases and J by 3 bases, with 10 bases left in between. This CDR3 is 13 amino acids long. CDR1 LNHDA and CDR2 SQIVND come from the germline V gene (reference sequence). CDR3 loop: CASSPTFHYGYTF. The CDR3 region has the DNA TGTGCCAGTAGTCCCACATTTCACTATGGCTACACCTTC.

The V call is TRBV3-1 (or the pseudogene TRBV3-2), the J call TRBJ1-4; 8 positions agree with TRBD1. This CDR3 spans 14 amino acids. Looked up from germline, CDR1 is LGHDT and CDR2 is YNNKEL (reference sequence). V shed 7 bases and J 7 bases; nucleotides not matched to a gene: 8. The CDR3 DNA sequence: TGTGCCAGCAAGAAGCAGGGGGCGCGTGAAAAACTGTTTTTT. It codes for CASKKQGAREKLFF.

The chain couples TRBV11-1 to TRBJ2-7; D might be TRBD2 (6 bases). V was trimmed by 1 base and J by 3 bases, leaving 10 bases between them. Germline loops: CDR1 SGHAT, CDR2 FQDESV (reference sequence). There are 14 residues in the CDR3. The CDR3 is CASSLGLASYEQYF. DNA of the CDR3: TGTGCCAGCAGCTTAGGGCTAGCGAGCTACGAGCAGTACTTC.

The chain uses TRBV7-2 and TRBJ1-1, with TRBD1 as a possible D gene (5 bases). The CDR3 sequence is 15 residues long. CDR1 and CDR2 (germline): SGHTA, FQGNSA. V was shortened by 6 bases and J by 0 bases, with 14 bases between the two germline ends. CDR3 protein: CASSPIGGLNTEAFF. For the CDR3, the DNA is TGTGCCAGCAGTCCCATTGGGGGGTTGAACACTGAAGCTTTCTTT.